This TCR beta chain was recovered during a study of shared clonotypes between healthy human individuals. Only CD45RO-negative cells positively selected for CCR7 counted as naive CD8 cells, so terminally differentiated effector memory CD45RA+ cells were excluded. V lost 4 bases and J 4 bases, leaving 16 bases between the germline ends. Per the germline V gene, CDR1 is SEHNR and CDR2 is FQNEAQ (reference sequence). The CDR3 covers 15 residues. About this clone: Its specificity is unknown.

Study results and caveats: Among the subsets, naive ones generally showed larger estimated richness than memory ones.

Generated by immunoSEQ multiplex PCR, the TCRdb table keeps only in-frame clones and is missing some. The sample lists about 1,900,000 clones, about 95% seen once, with roughly 1% in the top ten. The material sequenced was naive CD8+ T cells sorted from blood. This receptor was obtained from a man aged 18 to 29 in good health. V is TRBV7-9 and J is TRBJ1-2, with D maybe TRBD1 (6 bases). The CDR3 nucleotides are TGTGCCAGCAGCTCAGAGGGGGGTTCGGGCTATGGCTACACCTTC. It yields the protein CASSSEGGSGYGYTF.